This paragraph reports one TCR beta chain. Other nucleotide sequences in the sample specify the same CDR3. Assay used: immunoSEQ multiplex PCR; TCRdb lists only in-frame clones, some missing. The table lists around 64,000 clones, 85% to 90% of them singletons. The record originates from a study of blood T cell repertoires in COVID-19. Study in general: The samples span acute and convalescent COVID-19 from the United States, Italy and Spain.

There are 14 residues in the CDR3. CDR1 MNHEY and CDR2 SVGAGI come from the germline V gene. Losses at the gene ends were 8 bases for V and 2 bases for J; bases not matched to a gene: 2. This clonotype was sampled from a man in his fifties or sixties with active COVID-19. The specimen was peripheral blood. The chain combines TRBV6-5 with TRBJ2-3, with 12 bases lining up with TRBD2. The CDR3 region is CASRTSGNTDTQYF. In nucleotides, the CDR3 is TGTGCCAGCCGGACTAGCGGGAACACAGATACGCAGTATTTT.